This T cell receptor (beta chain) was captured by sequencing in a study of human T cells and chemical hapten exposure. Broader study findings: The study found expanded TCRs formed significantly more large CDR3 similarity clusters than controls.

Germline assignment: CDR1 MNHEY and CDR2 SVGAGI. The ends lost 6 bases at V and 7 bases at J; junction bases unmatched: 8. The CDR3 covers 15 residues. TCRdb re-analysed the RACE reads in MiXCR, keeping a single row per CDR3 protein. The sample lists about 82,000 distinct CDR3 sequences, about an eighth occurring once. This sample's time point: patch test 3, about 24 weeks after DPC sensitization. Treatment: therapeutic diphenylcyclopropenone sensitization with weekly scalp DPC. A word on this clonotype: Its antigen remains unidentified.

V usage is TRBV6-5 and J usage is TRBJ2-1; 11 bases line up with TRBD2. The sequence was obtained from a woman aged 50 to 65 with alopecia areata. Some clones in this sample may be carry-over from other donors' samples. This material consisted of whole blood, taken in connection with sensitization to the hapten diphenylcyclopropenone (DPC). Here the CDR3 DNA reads TGTGCCAGCAGCGGGGCTAGCGGGAGGTGGAATGAGCAGTTCTTC. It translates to CASSGASGRWNEQFF.